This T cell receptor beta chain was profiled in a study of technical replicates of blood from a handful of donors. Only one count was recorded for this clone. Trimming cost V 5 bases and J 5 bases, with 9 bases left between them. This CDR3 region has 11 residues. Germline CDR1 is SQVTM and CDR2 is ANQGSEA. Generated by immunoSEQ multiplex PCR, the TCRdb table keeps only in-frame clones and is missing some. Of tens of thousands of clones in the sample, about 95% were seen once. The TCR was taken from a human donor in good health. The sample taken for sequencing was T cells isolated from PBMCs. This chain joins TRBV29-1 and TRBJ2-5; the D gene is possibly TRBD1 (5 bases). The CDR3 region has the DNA TGCAGCGTTCCAGGGTCGGAGACCCAGTACTTC. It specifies CSVPGSETQYF.